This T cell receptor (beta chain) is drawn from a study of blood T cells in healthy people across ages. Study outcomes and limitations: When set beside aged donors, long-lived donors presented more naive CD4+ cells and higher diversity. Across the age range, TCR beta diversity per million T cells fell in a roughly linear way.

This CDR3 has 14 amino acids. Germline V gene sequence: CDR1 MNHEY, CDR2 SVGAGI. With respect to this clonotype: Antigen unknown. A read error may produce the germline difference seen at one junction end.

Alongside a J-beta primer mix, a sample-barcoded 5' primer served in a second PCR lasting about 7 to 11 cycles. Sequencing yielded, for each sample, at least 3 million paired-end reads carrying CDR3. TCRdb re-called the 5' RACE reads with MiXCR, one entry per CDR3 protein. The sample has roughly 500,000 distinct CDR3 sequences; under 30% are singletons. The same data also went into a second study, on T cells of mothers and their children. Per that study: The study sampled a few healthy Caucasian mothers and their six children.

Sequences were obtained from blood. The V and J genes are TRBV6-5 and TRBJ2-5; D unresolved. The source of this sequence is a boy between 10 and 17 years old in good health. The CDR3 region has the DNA TGTGCCAGCAGTGCTCCGCCGAACAGTCCGGACCTCCTCTTC. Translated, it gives CASSAPPNSPDLLF.